This TCR beta chain was identified during a study of blood T cell repertoires in COVID-19. Study-level background: Donors in the United States, Italy and Spain gave samples during acute or convalescent COVID-19.

This clone was detected only once. Source study methods: Amplification of reference gene primers was used by the study to estimate nucleated cell counts. Sequenced by immunoSEQ multiplex PCR; TCRdb stores in-frame clones only, minus some. V, J and clone size were drawn from that table, and D and trimming were deduced from the DNA. Among tens of thousands of clones listed, 70% to 80% were seen once. The CDR3 totals 13 residues. Trimming cost V 0 bases and J 6 bases, with 6 bases left between them. The germline CDR1 and CDR2 sequences are LGHDT and YNNKEL (reference sequence). The material sequenced was peripheral blood. The J gene is TRBJ1-5, the V gene TRBV3-1 (or the pseudogene TRBV3-2), with D possibly matching TRBD1 (6 bases). The TCR sequence derives from a man aged 45-65 years with active or convalescent COVID-19. The CDR3 is CASSQDRGQPQHF. CDR3 in DNA: TGTGCCAGCAGCCAAGACAGGGGTCAGCCCCAGCATTTT.